A selection of T cell receptor beta chains follows, all from one sample in a study of somatic mutations in cytotoxic T cells in rheumatoid arthritis. The method was immunoSEQ multiplex PCR; TCRdb's version includes in-frame clones alone and lacks a portion of them. The data show about 15,000 clones, 90% to 95% seen once. Sequenced sample: CD4+ T cells sorted from blood. These receptors came from a man between 65 and 85 years old with rheumatoid arthritis. Each CDR3 is given with its conserved first and last residue. Each record gives: J gene, D gene, CDR3 length, V gene, clone size, CDR3 protein, CDR3 DNA. The D gene is left open where the match is weak. Only part of the rows carry a size: once, few, many, or a class if the clone is expanded.

J gene: TRBJ1-3
D gene: .
CDR3 length: 16
V gene: TRBV5-1
clone size: .
CDR3 protein: CASSRGVRTHGNTIYF
CDR3 DNA: TGCGCCAGCAGTCGGGGGGTCCGGACGCATGGAAACACCATATATTTT

J gene: TRBJ1-2
D gene: TRBD1
CDR3 length: 15
V gene: TRBV5-4
clone size: once
CDR3 protein: CASSTPTGGAYGYTF
CDR3 DNA: TGTGCCAGCAGCACCCCGACAGGGGGCGCCTATGGCTACACCTTC

J gene: TRBJ2-2
D gene: .
CDR3 length: 13
V gene: TRBV28
clone size: .
CDR3 protein: CASLNRNTGELFF
CDR3 DNA: TGTGCCAGCCTAAATAGGAACACCGGGGAGCTGTTTTTT

J gene: TRBJ2-5
D gene: TRBD2
CDR3 length: 14
V gene: TRBV6-5
clone size: .
CDR3 protein: CASSTSGTQETQYF
CDR3 DNA: TGTGCCAGCAGCACTAGCGGGACCCAAGAGACCCAGTACTTC

J gene: TRBJ2-5
D gene: .
CDR3 length: 15
V gene: TRBV6-1
clone size: few
CDR3 protein: CASSEGHSGRETQYF
CDR3 DNA: TGTGCCAGCAGTGAAGGACATTCAGGGAGGGAGACCCAGTACTTC

J gene: TRBJ2-2
D gene: TRBD2
CDR3 length: 15
V gene: TRBV4-1
clone size: .
CDR3 protein: CASRRQAGDTGELFF
CDR3 DNA: TGCGCCAGCAGGCGACAAGCGGGGGACACCGGGGAGCTGTTTTTT

J gene: TRBJ2-3
D gene: TRBD2
CDR3 length: 18
V gene: TRBV7-9
clone size: .
CDR3 protein: CASRSSGLAGTRTDTQYF
CDR3 DNA: TGTGCCAGCAGGTCCTCGGGACTAGCGGGGACGCGCACAGATACGCAGTATTTT

J gene: TRBJ2-7
D gene: TRBD1
CDR3 length: 15
V gene: TRBV18
clone size: .
CDR3 protein: CASSLPRDRDYEQYF
CDR3 DNA: TGTGCCAGCTCACTCCCACGGGACAGGGACTACGAGCAGTACTTC

J gene: TRBJ2-7
D gene: .
CDR3 length: 12
V gene: TRBV7-9
clone size: .
CDR3 protein: CASSLRDYEQYF
CDR3 DNA: TGTGCCAGCAGCCTCCGGGATTACGAGCAGTACTTC

J gene: TRBJ2-1
D gene: TRBD2
CDR3 length: 14
V gene: TRBV7-9
clone size: .
CDR3 protein: CASEGLAVGNEQFF
CDR3 DNA: TGTGCCAGCGAGGGACTAGCGGTCGGCAATGAGCAGTTCTTC

J gene: TRBJ2-7
D gene: TRBD1
CDR3 length: 16
V gene: TRBV27
clone size: .
CDR3 protein: CASSKRRGQGTYEQYF
CDR3 DNA: TGTGCCAGCAGTAAAAGAAGGGGGCAGGGAACCTACGAGCAGTACTTC

J gene: TRBJ2-5
D gene: .
CDR3 length: 12
V gene: TRBV2
clone size: .
CDR3 protein: CASSTDRETQYF
CDR3 DNA: TGTGCCAGCAGTACTGACAGGGAGACCCAGTACTTC

J gene: TRBJ2-1
D gene: TRBD2
CDR3 length: 15
V gene: TRBV5-1
clone size: .
CDR3 protein: CAGSSLLAGVLEQFF
CDR3 DNA: TGCGCCGGCAGCAGTCTACTAGCGGGAGTGCTTGAGCAGTTCTTC

J gene: TRBJ2-1
D gene: .
CDR3 length: 14
V gene: TRBV10-1
clone size: .
CDR3 protein: CASSSGMGLNEQFF
CDR3 DNA: TGCGCCAGCAGCAGTGGAATGGGCCTAAATGAGCAGTTCTTC

J gene: TRBJ2-3
D gene: TRBD2
CDR3 length: 16
V gene: TRBV28
clone size: .
CDR3 protein: CASSSLAGVIADTQYF
CDR3 DNA: TGTGCCAGCAGTTCCTTAGCGGGAGTAATCGCAGATACGCAGTATTTT

J gene: TRBJ1-1
D gene: .
CDR3 length: 13
V gene: TRBV18
clone size: .
CDR3 protein: CASSPKGGTEAFF
CDR3 DNA: TGTGCCAGCTCACCCAAGGGGGGGACTGAAGCTTTCTTT

J gene: TRBJ1-1
D gene: .
CDR3 length: 15
V gene: TRBV5-1
clone size: .
CDR3 protein: CASSLGSTGPTEAFF
CDR3 DNA: TGCGCCAGCAGCTTGGGATCAACAGGGCCTACTGAAGCTTTCTTT

J gene: TRBJ1-2
D gene: .
CDR3 length: 15
V gene: TRBV5-6
clone size: .
CDR3 protein: CASSLQGKANYGYTF
CDR3 DNA: TGTGCCAGCAGCTTGCAGGGGAAAGCTAACTATGGCTACACCTTC

J gene: TRBJ1-5
D gene: .
CDR3 length: 15
V gene: TRBV7-6
clone size: .
CDR3 protein: CASSVDSTSNQPQHF
CDR3 DNA: TGTGCCAGCAGCGTCGACTCTACAAGCAATCAGCCCCAGCATTTT

J gene: TRBJ1-4
D gene: TRBD1
CDR3 length: 15
V gene: TRBV28
clone size: once
CDR3 protein: CASSSTGTGGGKLFF
CDR3 DNA: TGTGCCAGCAGTTCAACCGGGACAGGGGGCGGAAAACTGTTTTTT

J gene: TRBJ1-2
D gene: .
CDR3 length: 12
V gene: TRBV19
clone size: .
CDR3 protein: CASRKTEYGYTF
CDR3 DNA: TGTGCCAGTAGAAAGACGGAGTATGGCTACACCTTC

J gene: TRBJ1-4
D gene: .
CDR3 length: 15
V gene: TRBV6-5
clone size: .
CDR3 protein: CASRPGQTTNEKLFF
CDR3 DNA: TGTGCCAGCAGGCCCGGACAGACAACTAATGAAAAACTGTTTTTT

J gene: TRBJ2-7
D gene: TRBD1
CDR3 length: 14
V gene: TRBV18
clone size: .
CDR3 protein: CASSPTGESYEQYF
CDR3 DNA: TGTGCCAGCTCACCGACAGGGGAATCCTACGAGCAGTACTTC

J gene: TRBJ1-1
D gene: .
CDR3 length: 12
V gene: TRBV18
clone size: .
CDR3 protein: CASSPGSTEAFF
CDR3 DNA: TGTGCCAGCTCGCCAGGCAGCACTGAAGCTTTCTTT

J gene: TRBJ2-7
D gene: .
CDR3 length: 14
V gene: TRBV7-3
clone size: .
CDR3 protein: CASSPYLMPYEQYF
CDR3 DNA: TGTGCCAGCAGCCCGTACCTAATGCCCTACGAGCAGTACTTC

J gene: TRBJ2-3
D gene: TRBD2
CDR3 length: 14
V gene: TRBV2
clone size: .
CDR3 protein: CASSQSGRVDTQYF
CDR3 DNA: TGTGCCAGCAGTCAGAGCGGGAGGGTTGATACGCAGTATTTT

J gene: TRBJ2-7
D gene: TRBD1
CDR3 length: 15
V gene: TRBV5-1
clone size: .
CDR3 protein: CASSYGQGAVYEQYF
CDR3 DNA: TGCGCCAGCAGCTATGGACAGGGGGCGGTCTACGAGCAGTACTTC

J gene: TRBJ2-7
D gene: TRBD1
CDR3 length: 14
V gene: TRBV19
clone size: .
CDR3 protein: CATEEGTGRYEQYF
CDR3 DNA: TGTGCCACCGAGGAGGGGACAGGGCGGTACGAGCAGTACTTC

J gene: TRBJ2-7
D gene: TRBD2
CDR3 length: 14
V gene: TRBV27
clone size: .
CDR3 protein: CASSVAGGDYEQYF
CDR3 DNA: TGTGCCAGCTCAGTAGCGGGAGGGGACTACGAGCAGTACTTC

J gene: TRBJ2-1
D gene: .
CDR3 length: 15
V gene: TRBV7-3
clone size: .
CDR3 protein: CASSRSGSSYNEQFF
CDR3 DNA: TGTGCCAGCAGCCGTAGCGGAAGCTCCTACAATGAGCAGTTCTTC

J gene: TRBJ1-1
D gene: TRBD1
CDR3 length: 14
V gene: TRBV6-5
clone size: .
CDR3 protein: CASSRQGTITEAFF
CDR3 DNA: TGTGCCAGCAGCCGACAGGGAACAATCACTGAAGCTTTCTTT

J gene: TRBJ1-2
D gene: TRBD1
CDR3 length: 15
V gene: TRBV7-9
clone size: .
CDR3 protein: CASSKPGQGVFGYTF
CDR3 DNA: TGTGCCAGCAGCAAGCCCGGACAGGGGGTATTTGGCTACACCTTC

J gene: TRBJ2-4
D gene: .
CDR3 length: 16
V gene: TRBV10-3
clone size: .
CDR3 protein: CAISGPPDGIKNIQYF
CDR3 DNA: TGTGCCATCAGTGGACCTCCGGACGGGATCAAAAACATTCAGTACTTC

J gene: TRBJ2-1
D gene: .
CDR3 length: 15
V gene: TRBV5-1
clone size: .
CDR3 protein: CASRFLRSPTGEQFF
CDR3 DNA: TGCGCCAGCAGGTTCTTAAGGTCCCCAACGGGGGAGCAGTTCTTC

J gene: TRBJ2-1
D gene: .
CDR3 length: 14
V gene: TRBV6-1
clone size: .
CDR3 protein: CASSGSGGYNEQFF
CDR3 DNA: TGTGCCAGCAGTGGATCAGGGGGGTACAATGAGCAGTTCTTC

J gene: TRBJ2-2
D gene: TRBD2
CDR3 length: 16
V gene: TRBV5-1
clone size: .
CDR3 protein: CASQDGRSGITGELFF
CDR3 DNA: TGCGCCAGCCAGGACGGGCGCAGCGGGATCACCGGGGAGCTGTTTTTT

J gene: TRBJ2-1
D gene: .
CDR3 length: 15
V gene: TRBV7-7
clone size: .
CDR3 protein: CASSLDRDYHNEQFF
CDR3 DNA: TGTGCCAGCAGCTTAGACAGGGATTACCACAATGAGCAGTTCTTC

J gene: TRBJ1-1
D gene: .
CDR3 length: 15
V gene: TRBV2
clone size: .
CDR3 protein: CASSYLQGTNTEAFF
CDR3 DNA: TGTGCCAGCAGCTACCTACAGGGAACGAACACTGAAGCTTTCTTT

J gene: TRBJ2-7
D gene: TRBD1
CDR3 length: 16
V gene: TRBV19
clone size: .
CDR3 protein: CARTIVGGQGRYEQYF
CDR3 DNA: TGTGCCAGGACAATAGTGGGCGGACAGGGACGCTACGAGCAGTACTTC

J gene: TRBJ2-5
D gene: .
CDR3 length: 13
V gene: TRBV11-1
clone size: .
CDR3 protein: CASSEHGGGTQYF
CDR3 DNA: TGTGCCAGCAGCGAACACGGGGGTGGCACCCAGTACTTC

J gene: TRBJ2-1
D gene: .
CDR3 length: 16
V gene: TRBV7-9
clone size: .
CDR3 protein: CASSLLVGDGYNEQFF
CDR3 DNA: TGTGCCAGCAGCTTATTAGTTGGAGACGGCTACAATGAGCAGTTCTTC

J gene: TRBJ2-1
D gene: TRBD2
CDR3 length: 16
V gene: TRBV9
clone size: .
CDR3 protein: CASSVGGGGSYNEQFF
CDR3 DNA: TGTGCCAGCAGCGTAGGGGGCGGGGGATCCTACAATGAGCAGTTCTTC

J gene: TRBJ2-5
D gene: .
CDR3 length: 14
V gene: TRBV6-6
clone size: .
CDR3 protein: CASSEGTRQETQYF
CDR3 DNA: TGTGCCAGCAGTGAGGGGACTCGCCAAGAGACCCAGTACTTC

J gene: TRBJ2-7
D gene: TRBD1
CDR3 length: 13
V gene: TRBV6-1
clone size: .
CDR3 protein: CASRGQVLYEQYF
CDR3 DNA: TGTGCCAGCAGAGGACAGGTCTTGTACGAGCAGTACTTC

J gene: TRBJ2-7
D gene: .
CDR3 length: 15
V gene: TRBV7-9
clone size: .
CDR3 protein: CASSARGQPEREQYF
CDR3 DNA: TGTGCCAGCAGCGCGCGGGGGCAGCCTGAGCGCGAGCAGTACTTC

J gene: TRBJ2-7
D gene: .
CDR3 length: 14
V gene: TRBV27
clone size: .
CDR3 protein: CASRTYLSSYEQYF
CDR3 DNA: TGTGCCAGCCGGACATATTTAAGCTCCTACGAGCAGTACTTC

J gene: TRBJ1-1
D gene: TRBD1
CDR3 length: 14
V gene: TRBV19
clone size: .
CDR3 protein: CASNWDRWGTEAFF
CDR3 DNA: TGTGCCAGTAACTGGGACAGGTGGGGCACTGAAGCTTTCTTT

J gene: TRBJ1-2
D gene: .
CDR3 length: 13
V gene: TRBV5-1
clone size: .
CDR3 protein: CASSLGSLYGYTF
CDR3 DNA: TGCGCCAGCAGCTTGGGTAGTCTCTATGGCTACACCTTC

J gene: TRBJ2-7
D gene: TRBD1
CDR3 length: 13
V gene: TRBV2
clone size: .
CDR3 protein: CASRSGQGYEQYF
CDR3 DNA: TGTGCCAGCAGATCGGGACAGGGTTACGAGCAGTACTTC

J gene: TRBJ2-7
D gene: .
CDR3 length: 13
V gene: TRBV19
clone size: few
CDR3 protein: CASSLDGGYEQYF
CDR3 DNA: TGTGCCAGTAGCCTTGATGGAGGGTACGAGCAGTACTTC

J gene: TRBJ2-7
D gene: TRBD1
CDR3 length: 15
V gene: TRBV28
clone size: once
CDR3 protein: CASRTNRGPSYEQYF
CDR3 DNA: TGTGCCAGCAGAACAAACAGGGGCCCCTCCTACGAGCAGTACTTC

J gene: TRBJ2-3
D gene: .
CDR3 length: 16
V gene: TRBV2
clone size: once
CDR3 protein: CASSKKAGRGTDTQYF
CDR3 DNA: TGTGCCAGCAGTAAGAAGGCTGGCAGGGGCACAGATACGCAGTATTTT

J gene: TRBJ2-7
D gene: TRBD2
CDR3 length: 14
V gene: TRBV5-8
clone size: .
CDR3 protein: CASFLGGISYEQYF
CDR3 DNA: TGTGCCAGCTTTCTGGGGGGGATCTCCTACGAGCAGTACTTC